The 18 T cell receptor beta chains below come from one sample, sequenced in a study of cytomegalovirus exposure and HLA in healthy donors. It was with 60 Vbeta and 13 Jbeta primers that the PCR ran. Assay: immunoSEQ multiplex PCR; the TCRdb copy retains only in-frame clones and omits some. The sample includes approximately 110,000 clones, around 80% seen only once; the top ten take under 0.3%. The sample taken for sequencing was PBMCs. The receptor set was obtained from a man over 45 in good health and CMV-seronegative.

V usage is TRBV6-5 and J usage is TRBJ2-7, with D possibly being TRBD1 (6 bases). With 0 bases removed from V and 6 bases from J, the gap between germline ends came to 12 bases. Germline CDR1 reads MNHEY; CDR2 reads SVGAGI. This CDR3 is 14 amino acids long. CDR3 sequence (DNA): TGTGCCAGCAGTTACTCTAGGGACATTTCCGAGCAGTACTTC. This codes for CASSYSRDISEQYF.

The V call is TRBV2, the J call TRBJ2-2, with a weak D call TRBD1 (5 bases). Germline CDR1 reads SNHLY; CDR2 reads FYNNEI. Between the trimmed V and J ends, which lost 4 bases and 7 bases, there was a span of 7 bases. The CDR3 runs 12 residues. CDR3 nucleotides: TGTGCCAGCAGTGCGACAGTCGGGGAGCTGTTTTTT. Its protein product is CASSATVGELFF. Together with reference TRBV2 and TRBJ2-2, the CDR3 gives the full variable domain: EPEVTQTPSHQVTQMGQEVILRCVPISNHLYFYWYRQILGQKVEFLVSFYNNEISEKSEIFDDQFSVERPDGSNFTLKIRSTKLEDSAMYFCASSATVGELFFGEGSRLTVL.

The chain couples TRBV25-1 to TRBJ2-7, with D maybe TRBD1 (6 bases). Germline V gene sequence: CDR1 MGHDK, CDR2 SYGVNS. V lost 3 bases, J lost 5 bases, and 20 bases lay in between. The CDR3 is 16 residues long. In DNA form, the CDR3 reads TGTGCCAGCAGTGATTTTCGGCTGGGGGCGGGCCACGAGCAGTACTTC. Amino acids: CASSDFRLGAGHEQYF.

The chain joins TRBV6-5 to TRBJ2-1, with D perhaps TRBD1 (5 bases). Germline V gives CDR1 MNHEY, CDR2 SVGAGI. Trimming stripped 5 bases from V and 9 bases from J, with 17 bases between. This CDR3 is built from 14 residues. CDR3 region: CASSLLQAVGEQFF. The CDR3 DNA sequence: TGTGCCAGCAGTCTCCTACAGGCGGTGGGTGAGCAGTTCTTC.

CDR3 sequence reads: CASSLRQGIYEQYF. The CDR3 DNA is TGTGCCAGCAGCTTACGTCAGGGAATCTACGAGCAGTACTTC. J is TRBJ2-7 and V is TRBV7-2, with D possibly being TRBD1 (5 bases). The V end lost 2 bases, the J end lost 3 bases, and 11 bases lay between the germline ends. The CDR3 length is 14 residues. Germline CDR1 is SGHTA and CDR2 is FQGNSA.

Details on this clone: Other DNA sequences in this specimen translate into the identical CDR3. The J gene is TRBJ1-2, the V gene TRBV5-4; no reliable D call. The CDR3 has 13 amino acids. V lost 1 base to trimming and J lost 4 bases, with 8 bases between them. CDR1 is SGHNT, CDR2 YYREEE, per germline (reference sequence). CDR3 sequence: CASSLRGGYGYTF. Here the CDR3 DNA reads TGTGCCAGCAGCTTGCGAGGAGGCTATGGCTACACCTTC.

The J gene is TRBJ2-5, the V gene TRBV6-1, with D unresolved. The length of the CDR3 is 11 residues. Trimming pared 2 bases from V and 5 bases from J, leaving 3 bases between. Germline V gives CDR1 MNHNS, CDR2 SASEGT. The CDR3 DNA reads TGTGCCAGCAGTGAACGTGAGACCCAGTACTTC. As protein: CASSERETQYF.

This clone was seen once. The chain couples TRBV5-6 to TRBJ1-2; 7 nucleotides match TRBD1. V trimming: 4 bases; J trimming: 4 bases; junction bases outside the gene matches: 10. This CDR3 is 15 amino acids long. Germline loops: CDR1 SGHDT, CDR2 YYEEEE. The CDR3 loop reads CASSRRQGEGYGYTF. The DNA for the CDR3 is TGTGCCAGCAGCCGTCGACAGGGAGAGGGCTATGGCTACACCTTC.

The chain couples TRBV11-1 to TRBJ1-1; weak D call: TRBD1 (6 bases). Germline CDR1 SGHAT, CDR2 FQDESV (reference sequence). Deletions cut 3 bases from V and 1 base from J, with 9 bases between. The CDR3 length is 14 residues. CDR3: CASSFGGPNTEAFF. The CDR3 DNA reads TGTGCCAGCAGCTTTGGGGGCCCGAACACTGAAGCTTTCTTT.

The CDR3 DNA reads TGTGCCAGCACCTTCTCCAGGGAAAGCTATGGCTACACCTTC. This encodes CASTFSRESYGYTF. This chain joins TRBV5-8 and TRBJ1-2; tentative D call: TRBD1 (5 bases). The length of the CDR3 is 14 residues. Trimming took off 6 bases at V and 4 bases at J, with 16 bases between the two ends. Germline CDR1 reads SGHTS; CDR2 reads YDEGEE.

J is TRBJ1-1 and V is TRBV7-2; tentative D call: TRBD1 (5 bases). Germline CDR1 is SGHTA and CDR2 is FQGNSA. Trimming pared 2 bases from V and 3 bases from J, leaving 13 bases between. This CDR3 region has 15 residues. The DNA of the CDR3 is TGTGCCAGCAGCTTAACTAGCCGACAGCACACTGAAGCTTTCTTT. Its translation: CASSLTSRQHTEAFF.

The chain links TRBV25-1 to TRBJ2-3; no clear D gene. Trimming shortened V by 3 bases and J by 6 bases, and 10 bases separated the two germline ends. CDR3 length: 13 amino acids. CDR1 is MGHDK and CDR2 is SYGVNS in the germline V gene. The CDR3 region is CASSDKLGDTQYF. The DNA of the CDR3 is TGTGCCAGCAGTGATAAACTCGGGGATACGCAGTATTTT.

Written as DNA, the CDR3 is TGCGCCAGCAGCCAAGGTAATGGGCCTTCCTACGAGCAGTACTTC. It specifies CASSQGNGPSYEQYF. V gene TRBV4-1 combines with J gene TRBJ2-7; D gene unclear. The CDR3 loop spans 15 amino acids. V was cut by 1 base and J by 1 base, with 11 bases left in between. The germline V gene encodes CDR1 MGHRA and CDR2 YSYEKL.

This chain uses TRBV14 with TRBJ1-2; D not resolved. The CDR3 consists of 14 residues. The V and J ends lost 0 bases and 6 bases respectively, with 11 bases between them. Per the germline V gene, CDR1 is SGHDN and CDR2 is FVKESK. CDR3 DNA: TGTGCCAGCAGCCAAGATTCGGACTACGATGGCTACACCTTC. Protein: CASSQDSDYDGYTF.

This chain links TRBV5-1 with TRBJ2-5; D perhaps matches TRBD1 (5 bases). The V gene lost 3 bases and the J gene lost 5 bases, with 17 bases spanning the gap. CDR1 and CDR2 (germline): SGHRS, YFSETQ. The CDR3 length is 15 residues. CDR3 coding DNA: TGCGCCAGCAGCTCAGGGAATTCGGTCCGGGAGACCCAGTACTTC. This sequence encodes CASSSGNSVRETQYF.

The chain joins TRBV11-1 to TRBJ2-1, with 11 bases fitting TRBD1. This CDR3 has 15 amino acids. Germline V gene sequence: CDR1 SGHAT, CDR2 FQDESV (reference sequence). V was clipped by 5 bases and J by 7 bases; unmatched bases: 7. CDR3: CASSPYRDRGNEQFF. CDR3 DNA: TGTGCCAGCAGCCCGTACCGGGACAGGGGGAATGAGCAGTTCTTC.

This sequence joins TRBV2 and TRBJ1-5; tentative D call: TRBD1 (5 bases). Germline assignment: CDR1 SNHLY and CDR2 FYNNEI. This CDR3 contains 15 residues. Trimming took 4 bases from V and 3 from J, leaving 13 bases between them. CDR3 region: CASSAPGISNQPQHF. CDR3 coding DNA: TGTGCCAGCAGTGCGCCAGGGATCTCCAATCAGCCCCAGCATTTT.

This rearrangement joins TRBV9 to TRBJ1-5, with unresolved D. V was shortened by 2 bases and J by 7 bases, with 13 bases between the two germline ends. This CDR3 region has 14 residues. Germline CDR1 reads SGDLS; CDR2 reads YYNGEE. CDR3 protein: CASSVSGVGQPQHF. In nucleotides, the CDR3 is TGTGCCAGCAGCGTTAGCGGGGTCGGGCAGCCCCAGCATTTT.